Shown below are 28 T cell receptor beta chains from a single sample sequenced in a study of OX40 agonist ivuxolimab in advanced cancers. The repertoire was sequenced with immunoSEQ multiplex PCR; TCRdb's copy has only in-frame clones and lacks some. This table has fewer than 85,000 clones, approximately 80% appearing once. The sample was CD4+ or CD8+ T cells sorted from blood, taken in a trial of the OX40 agonist ivuxolimab. The receptors originated from an adult with an advanced solid tumor such as melanoma, head and neck, liver or kidney cancer.

J is TRBJ2-1 and V is TRBV4-1; a possible D gene is TRBD2 (5 bases). V lost 1 base and J 4 bases, leaving 11 bases between the germline ends. This CDR3 is 15 amino acids long. CDR1 is MGHRA, CDR2 YSYEKL, per germline. The CDR3 DNA reads as TGCGCCAGCAGCCAAGCTCTGCCGGGGTACAATGAGCAGTTCTTC. This translates into CASSQALPGYNEQFF.

This rearrangement joins TRBV5-1 to TRBJ2-7; no clear D. The CDR3 consists of 13 residues. From germline, CDR1 is SGHRS and CDR2 YFSETQ. V was shortened by 0 bases and J by 2 bases, with 6 bases between the two germline ends. The CDR3 sequence: CASSLVQTYEQYV. The CDR3 DNA sequence: TGCGCCAGCAGCTTGGTGCAGACCTACGAGCAGTACGTC.

The J gene is TRBJ2-1, the V gene TRBV28; D is uncertain. Germline CDR1 and CDR2: MDHEN and SYDVKM. The CDR3 spans 15 residues. Trimming took 5 bases from V and 0 from J, leaving 11 bases between them. The CDR3 protein is CASSETISSYNEQFF. Written as DNA, the CDR3 is TGTGCCAGCAGTGAAACAATCAGCTCCTACAATGAGCAGTTCTTC.

The rearrangement links TRBV19 to TRBJ2-5; no clear D gene. CDR1 LNHDA and CDR2 SQIVND come from the germline V gene (reference sequence). This CDR3 contains 12 residues. V dropped 8 bases and J dropped 1 base, with 8 bases sitting between them. The DNA of the CDR3 is TGTGCCAGTGGTTACAGCCAAGAGACCCAGTACTTC. Translation: CASGYSQETQYF.

This clone was counted between two and nine times. The chain uses TRBV5-1 and TRBJ2-2, with D possibly matching TRBD1 (6 bases). Germline V gives CDR1 SGHRS, CDR2 YFSETQ. Trimming shortened V by 4 bases and J by 2 bases, and 18 bases separated the two germline ends. There are 17 residues in the CDR3. The CDR3 here is CASSNFLRQANTGELFF. In DNA form, the CDR3 reads TGCGCCAGCAGCAATTTTCTGAGACAGGCCAACACCGGGGAGCTGTTTTTT.

The V and J genes are TRBV27 and TRBJ2-1; 15 bases are shared with TRBD2. Germline V gives CDR1 MNHEY, CDR2 SMNVEV (reference sequence). There are 13 residues in the CDR3. The trim removed 5 bases at V and 16 bases at J, leaving 6 bases unmatched. CDR3 bases: TGTGCCAGCAGTGGACTAGCGGGAGGGAGAGCCTTCTTC. It specifies CASSGLAGGRAFF.

V and J are TRBV2 and TRBJ1-5; tentatively, D is TRBD1 (5 bases). The CDR3 is 15 residues long. The V and J ends lost 1 base and 1 base respectively, with 8 bases between them. Germline loops: CDR1 SNHLY, CDR2 FYNNEI. The CDR3 nucleotides read TGTGCCAGCAGTGAAGGAGGGACCAGCAATCAGCCCCAGCATTTT. The encoded protein is CASSEGGTSNQPQHF.

The chain uses TRBV9 and TRBJ2-7, with a weak D call TRBD1 (5 bases). V shed 0 bases and J shed 6 bases, with 10 bases lying between them. Germline values: CDR1 SGDLS, CDR2 YYNGEE. This CDR3 comprises 13 residues. This CDR3 reads CASSVATGSEQYF. The DNA of the CDR3 is TGTGCCAGCAGCGTAGCTACAGGTAGCGAGCAGTACTTC.

This chain uses TRBV7-2 with TRBJ2-3; TRBD2 aligns across 9 bases. The CDR3 totals 15 residues. The germline CDR1 and CDR2 sequences are SGHTA and FQGNSA. Trimming at V came to 5 bases and at J to 8 bases, leaving 11 bases not matched to a gene. CDR3 in amino acids: CASSPTAGGWGTQYF. In DNA form, the CDR3 reads TGTGCCAGCAGCCCCACAGCGGGAGGATGGGGTACGCAGTATTTT. Using reference TRBV7-2 and TRBJ2-3 for the parts outside the CDR3, the full variable domain is GAGVSQSPSNKVTEKGKDVELRCDPISGHTALYWYRQSLGQGLEFLIYFQGNSAPDKSGLPSDRFSAERTGGSVSTLTIQRTQQEDSAVYLCASSPTAGGWGTQYFGPGTRLTVL.

The V gene is TRBV6-1, the J gene TRBJ2-1, with 11 bases matching TRBD1. CDR3 length: 14 residues. V lost 5 bases, J lost 7 bases, and 4 bases stayed unmatched. CDR1 is MNHNS, CDR2 SASEGT, per germline. CDR3 DNA: TGTGCCAGCAGTCAGGACAGGGGGCGAAATGAGCAGTTCTTC. This gives the protein CASSQDRGRNEQFF.

The chain carries TRBV10-3 and TRBJ2-7; weak D call: TRBD1 (6 bases). Looked up from germline, CDR1 is ENHRY and CDR2 is SYGVKD. This CDR3 spans 13 amino acids. Trimming cost V 5 bases and J 2 bases, with 10 bases left between them. CDR3 DNA sequence: TGTGCCATCAGTTGGACAGCCCCCTACGAGCAGTACGTC. This gives the protein CAISWTAPYEQYV.

A single count supports this clone. The gene calls are TRBV20-1 and TRBJ1-4; no firm D call. The CDR3 has 11 residues. The germline CDR1 and CDR2 sequences are DFQATT and SNEGSKA (reference sequence). Trimming removed 1 base from V and 13 bases from J, with 10 bases in between. The CDR3 DNA follows: TGCAGTGCTAGAGGACTGGGTGGACTGTTTTTT. Translating gives CSARGLGGLFF.

The chain has TRBV6-6 and TRBJ2-7; TRBD1 is a possible D gene (7 bases). The CDR3 loop spans 16 amino acids. V lost 0 bases to trimming and J lost 1 base, with 13 bases between them. The germline CDR1 and CDR2 sequences are MNHNY and SVGAGI (reference sequence). CDR3 bases: TGTGCCAGCAGTTACTCCTCCAGGGGGGCATCCTACGAGCAGTACTTC. Translation: CASSYSSRGASYEQYF.

The chain has TRBV6-1 and TRBJ1-2; D not resolved. The CDR3 totals 14 residues. Germline CDR1 reads MNHNS; CDR2 reads SASEGT. The V end lost 0 bases, the J end lost 6 bases, and 11 bases lay between the germline ends. In DNA, the CDR3 is TGTGCCAGCAGTGAAGCCCTGGAGGGAGATGGCTACACCTTC. It specifies CASSEALEGDGYTF.

The chain recombines TRBV28 with TRBJ2-5, with 7 bases matching TRBD1. This CDR3 has 16 residues. From germline, CDR1 is MDHEN and CDR2 SYDVKM. V lost 6 bases, J lost 1 base, and 11 bases stayed unmatched. The CDR3 protein is CASSPQGTATQETQYF. CDR3 sequence (DNA): TGTGCCAGCAGCCCGCAGGGGACAGCGACCCAAGAGACCCAGTACTTC.

This chain links TRBV4-2 with TRBJ2-4; 7 bases agree with TRBD1. Germline CDR1 and CDR2: LGHNA and YNFKEQ. The CDR3 totals 17 residues. Trimming removed 1 base from V and 8 bases from J; junction bases left unmatched: 14. CDR3 in amino acids: CASSQARKGAELDIQYF. CDR3 in DNA: TGTGCCAGCAGCCAAGCTCGAAAGGGGGCTGAACTAGACATTCAGTACTTC.

On this clone itself: This sample includes further DNA sequences coding for the same CDR3. The chain carries TRBV5-1 and TRBJ1-2, with 7 nucleotides matching TRBD1. CDR1 is SGHRS, CDR2 YFSETQ, per germline. CDR3 length equals 13 residues. J gave up 2 bases and V 4 bases, and 2 bases lay outside the gene matches. CDR3 nucleotide sequence: TGCGCCAGCAGCCCGACAGGGAACTATGGCTACACCTTC. Its translation is CASSPTGNYGYTF. Based on the CDR3 plus reference TRBV5-1 and TRBJ1-2, the full variable domain is KAGVTQTPRYLIKTRGQQVTLSCSPISGHRSVSWYQQTPGQGLQFLFEYFSETQRNKGNFPGRFSGRQFSNSRSEMNVSTLELGDSALYLCASSPTGNYGYTFGSGTRLTVV.

This chain links TRBV7-2 with TRBJ1-3; D unclear. Trimming cost V 1 base and J 1 base, with 8 bases left between them. The CDR3 is made up of 15 amino acids. The germline V gene encodes CDR1 SGHTA and CDR2 FQGNSA. CDR3 nucleotides: TGTGCCAGCAGCTTAGACACGTTTTCTGGAAACACCATATATTTT. Translation: CASSLDTFSGNTIYF.

V and J are TRBV9 and TRBJ2-1; the match to TRBD1 covers 8 bases. The germline V gene has CDR1 SGDLS and CDR2 YYNGEE. With 3 bases clipped from V and 0 bases from J, the junction kept 8 bases outside the gene matches. The CDR3 covers 17 residues. CDR3 residues: CASSARQGLNSYNEQFF. The DNA for the CDR3 is TGTGCCAGCAGCGCTAGACAGGGGCTAAACTCCTACAATGAGCAGTTCTTC.

V usage is TRBV4-1 and J usage is TRBJ1-2; 10 nucleotides align to TRBD1. CDR3 length equals 15 residues. The junction had 4 bases not matched to a gene; V was cut back by 4 bases and J by 2 bases. The germline V gene encodes CDR1 MGHRA and CDR2 YSYEKL. The CDR3 loop reads CASSRGQGGNYGYTF. CDR3 DNA: TGCGCCAGCAGCCGAGGACAGGGGGGAAACTATGGCTACACCTTC.

V usage is TRBV5-6 and J usage is TRBJ2-1; D not certain. Trimming pared 2 bases from V and 0 bases from J, leaving 12 bases between. The CDR3 is made up of 16 amino acids. CDR1 is SGHDT and CDR2 is YYEEEE in the germline V gene. CDR3 nucleotides: TGTGCCAGCAGCTTCCGCAGGAGCTACTCCTACAATGAGCAGTTCTTC. Its protein is CASSFRRSYSYNEQFF.

V usage is TRBV18 and J usage is TRBJ1-1; 8 bases agree with TRBD1. The CDR3 is 14 residues long. Looked up from germline, CDR1 is KGHSH and CDR2 is LQKENI. J lost 11 bases, V lost 2 bases, and 10 bases had no gene match. CDR3 residues: CASSPGQGAGSAFF. CDR3 coding DNA: TGTGCCAGCTCACCAGGGCAGGGGGCTGGGTCGGCTTTCTTT.

This clone appeared a single time. V and J are TRBV28 and TRBJ1-1, with a possible D match to TRBD1 (6 bases). Trimming cost V 5 bases and J 8 bases, with 6 bases left between them. This CDR3 spans 10 amino acids. The germline CDR1 and CDR2 sequences are MDHEN and SYDVKM. CDR3: CASSDREAFF. The CDR3 DNA follows: TGTGCCAGCAGTGACAGGGAAGCTTTCTTT.

The chain uses TRBV2 and TRBJ2-3; TRBD2 aligns across 9 bases. Germline V gene sequence: CDR1 SNHLY, CDR2 FYNNEI. The CDR3 consists of 20 residues. V gave up 1 base and J gave up 1 base; unmatched junction bases: 15. The CDR3 loop reads CASSEEGAGGAFGGTDTQYF. CDR3 coding DNA: TGTGCCAGCAGTGAAGAGGGGGCGGGGGGGGCCTTCGGTGGCACAGATACGCAGTATTTT.

V and J are TRBV5-6 and TRBJ1-4; 9 bases fit TRBD1. Trimming removed 3 bases from V and 2 bases from J; junction bases left unmatched: 8. The CDR3 covers 17 residues. Looked up from germline, CDR1 is SGHDT and CDR2 is YYEEEE. The CDR3 bases are TGTGCCAGCAGCTCGAGCCGGACAGGGGCCACTAATGAAAAACTGTTTTTT. The encoded protein is CASSSSRTGATNEKLFF.

J is TRBJ2-5 and V is TRBV2; TRBD2 agrees at 11 bases. The CDR3 is 15 amino acids. CDR1 and CDR2 (germline): SNHLY, FYNNEI. V shed 7 bases, J shed 3 bases, and the junction held 7 bases outside the gene matches. In DNA form, the CDR3 reads TGTGCCAGCACCGCCATACTAGCGGGGGAAGAGACCCAGTACTTC. It is translated as CASTAILAGEETQYF.

The CDR3 region has the DNA TGCGCCAGCAGCTCAGGGTCGGGGGACTATGGCTACACCTTC. Translating it yields CASSSGSGDYGYTF. The chain has TRBV5-1 and TRBJ1-2; D might be TRBD1 (5 bases). Germline V gene lookup returns CDR1 SGHRS and CDR2 YFSETQ. This CDR3 comprises 14 residues. Trimming left V 3 bases short and J 3 bases short, with 12 bases between.

V is TRBV19 and J is TRBJ2-1, with 8 bases that match TRBD1. V trimming: 5 bases; J trimming: 5 bases; junction bases outside the gene matches: 8. Germline V gene sequence: CDR1 LNHDA, CDR2 SQIVND (reference sequence). The CDR3 contains 15 residues. The CDR3 region has the DNA TGTGCCAGTAGTTTCCGCCGGGACAGGAACAATGAGCAGTTCTTC. This sequence encodes CASSFRRDRNNEQFF.